These 3 T cell receptor beta chains originate from one sample sequenced in a study of T cell responses to AZD1222 COVID-19 vaccine. TCRdb's table, derived via immunoSEQ multiplex PCR, lists solely in-frame clones and lacks some. Among roughly 160,000 clones listed, around 87% were seen once. The sample consisted of peripheral blood, taken on day 0 of AZD1222 vaccination. The receptors come from an adult in good health.

V and J are TRBV11-3 and TRBJ1-1, with D hard to call. The CDR3 extends over 12 amino acids. CDR1 is SGHNT, CDR2 YENEEA, per germline. V was cut by 5 bases and J by 1 base, with 5 bases left in between. The CDR3 protein is CASSPGNTEAFF. CDR3 coding DNA: TGTGCCAGCAGCCCCGGGAACACTGAAGCTTTCTTT.

This chain joins TRBV9 and TRBJ2-1, with 7 bases lining up with TRBD2. Germline-derived CDR1 and CDR2 are SGDLS and YYNGEE. The CDR3 extends over 15 amino acids. Germline trimming cut 3 bases from V and 9 bases from J; bases unmatched to any gene: 12. The CDR3 here is CASSEALLTGGEQFF. The CDR3 nucleotides read TGTGCCAGCAGCGAAGCGCTCTTAACGGGGGGTGAGCAGTTCTTC.

The rearrangement links TRBV9 to TRBJ1-2, with 7 bases fitting TRBD1. The CDR3 totals 16 residues. Losses at the gene ends were 0 bases for V and 8 bases for J; bases not matched to a gene: 13. Looked up from germline, CDR1 is SGDLS and CDR2 is YYNGEE. Here the CDR3 DNA reads TGTGCCAGCAGCGTAGGGGACAGCAAATGGAATGGGGGCTACACCTTC. This translates into CASSVGDSKWNGGYTF.